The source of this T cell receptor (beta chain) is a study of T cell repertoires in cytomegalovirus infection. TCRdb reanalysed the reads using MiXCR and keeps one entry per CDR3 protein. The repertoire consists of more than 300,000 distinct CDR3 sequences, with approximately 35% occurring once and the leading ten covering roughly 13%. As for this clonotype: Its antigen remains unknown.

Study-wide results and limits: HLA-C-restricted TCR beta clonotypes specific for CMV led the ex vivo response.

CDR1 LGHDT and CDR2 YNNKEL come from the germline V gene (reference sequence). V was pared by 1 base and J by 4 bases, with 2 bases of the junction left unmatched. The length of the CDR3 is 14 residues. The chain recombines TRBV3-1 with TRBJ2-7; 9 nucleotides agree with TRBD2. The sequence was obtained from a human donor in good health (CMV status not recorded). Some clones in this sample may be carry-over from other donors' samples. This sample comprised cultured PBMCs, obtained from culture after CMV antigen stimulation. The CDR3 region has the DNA TGTGCCAGCAGCCAAGGACTAGCGGATTACGAGCAGTACTTC. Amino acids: CASSQGLADYEQYF.